A single sample gave rise to the 26 T cell receptor beta chains below, sequenced in a study of blood T cell repertoires in COVID-19. Repertoires were generated with immunoSEQ multiplex PCR, while TCRdb's copy carries only in-frame clones and drops some. The data contain over 200,000 clones, 84% of them singletons. Sequenced: peripheral blood. These receptors were collected from a woman in her forties or fifties with active or convalescent COVID-19.

The chain has TRBV12-3 or TRBV12-4 and TRBJ1-5; D may be TRBD1 (6 bases). V was shortened by 7 bases and J by 7 bases, with 14 bases between the two germline ends. There are 13 residues in the CDR3. The CDR3 region has the DNA TGTGCCAGCACCCAAGGGGGGGGCCAGCCCCAGCATTTT. Amino acids: CASTQGGGQPQHF.

This sequence joins TRBV11-2 and TRBJ2-7; 7 bases line up with TRBD2. This CDR3 has 16 amino acids. The germline gives CDR1 SGHAT, CDR2 FQNNGV. The trim removed 0 bases at V and 4 bases at J, leaving 9 bases unmatched. This CDR3 reads CASSLDLGRALYEQYF. In DNA, the CDR3 is TGTGCCAGCAGCTTAGATCTGGGGAGGGCTCTTTACGAGCAGTACTTC.

J is TRBJ2-7 and V is TRBV28; 12 nucleotides match TRBD1. Germline values: CDR1 MDHEN, CDR2 SYDVKM. The CDR3 covers 14 residues. V was pared by 10 bases and J by 6 bases, with 10 bases of the junction left unmatched. The CDR3 DNA reads as TGTGCCACCTTCTCCCGGGACAGGGGGCGCGAGCAGTACTTC. The encoded protein is CATFSRDRGREQYF.

The chain combines TRBV6-5 with TRBJ1-5; 8 nucleotides match TRBD1. There are 14 residues in the CDR3. Per germline, CDR1 MNHEY and CDR2 SVGAGI. After removal of 5 bases from V and 5 bases from J, the junction contained 5 bases not matched to a gene. The CDR3 nucleotides are TGTGCCAGCAGTATACAGGGGGGGTATCAGCCCCAGCATTTT. Protein: CASSIQGGYQPQHF.

This clone was seen only a few times. The chain links TRBV12-3 or TRBV12-4 to TRBJ1-2; D not certain. The V gene lost 7 bases and the J gene lost 6 bases, with 9 bases spanning the gap. The CDR3 runs 11 residues. This chain's CDR3 is CASIFGDGYTF. CDR3 coding DNA: TGTGCCAGCATCTTCGGGGATGGCTACACCTTC.

The rearrangement links TRBV30 to TRBJ1-3; D unresolved. The ends were cut back, 0 bases at V and 4 bases at J, with 10 bases in the middle. CDR1 is GTSNPN and CDR2 is SVGIG in the germline V gene (reference sequence). The CDR3 totals 14 residues. The CDR3: CAWSVGTEGNTIYF. CDR3 nucleotide sequence: TGTGCCTGGAGTGTAGGTACAGAAGGAAACACCATATATTTT.

V is TRBV2 and J is TRBJ2-3; 7 bases align to TRBD2. J lost 5 bases, V lost 2 bases, and 7 bases had no gene match. This CDR3 is built from 15 residues. CDR1 is SNHLY and CDR2 is FYNNEI in the germline V gene. CDR3 residues: CASSELGEGLDTQYF. CDR3 nucleotide sequence: TGTGCCAGCAGTGAATTAGGGGAGGGACTAGATACGCAGTATTTT.

CDR3 sequence: CATSRGTGLSSGNTIYF. Here the CDR3 DNA reads TGTGCCACCAGCAGAGGGACAGGATTAAGCTCTGGAAACACCATATATTTT. The chain joins TRBV15 to TRBJ1-3; 7 bases line up with TRBD1. Germline CDR1 is LNHNV and CDR2 is YYDKDF (reference sequence). This CDR3 has 17 residues. J gave up 0 bases and V 1 base, and 6 bases lay outside the gene matches.

The chain recombines TRBV29-1 with TRBJ1-1; D uncertain. Germline CDR1 is SQVTM and CDR2 is ANQGSEA. CDR3 size: 12 residues. The V and J ends lost 6 bases and 1 base respectively, with 9 bases between them. The CDR3 protein is CSVAHGNTEAFF. In DNA, the CDR3 is TGCAGCGTCGCCCACGGGAACACTGAAGCTTTCTTT.

V usage is TRBV5-4 and J usage is TRBJ2-3; 7 bases map to TRBD2. The CDR3 covers 15 residues. Germline CDR1 SGHNT, CDR2 YYREEE (reference sequence). Trimming at V came to 0 bases and at J to 0 bases, leaving 1 base not matched to a gene. CDR3 sequence (DNA): TGTGCCAGCAGCTTGGGGGGGGGAAGCACAGATACGCAGTATTTT. Protein sequence: CASSLGGGSTDTQYF.

In its sample, this clone was seen once. The chain has TRBV28 and TRBJ2-1, with D perhaps TRBD1 (6 bases). The CDR3 is 16 amino acids. Per the germline V gene, CDR1 is MDHEN and CDR2 is SYDVKM. V was shortened by 5 bases and J by 0 bases, with 14 bases between the two germline ends. CDR3 region: CASSTRTARSYNEQFF. CDR3 in DNA: TGTGCCAGCAGTACCCGGACAGCCCGCTCCTACAATGAGCAGTTCTTC.

This sequence joins TRBV5-1 and TRBJ1-1; D perhaps matches TRBD1 (6 bases). The CDR3 loop spans 14 amino acids. Germline values: CDR1 SGHRS, CDR2 YFSETQ. Trimming shortened V by 3 bases and J by 2 bases, and 11 bases separated the two germline ends. CDR3 nucleotide sequence: TGCGCCAGCAGCTGGACAGCCACCAACACTGAAGCTTTCTTT. Translation gives CASSWTATNTEAFF.

The chain links TRBV5-4 to TRBJ1-4; 7 bases are a match to TRBD1. This CDR3 comprises 13 residues. With 4 bases clipped from V and 8 bases from J, the junction kept 5 bases outside the gene matches. From germline, CDR1 is SGHNT and CDR2 YYREEE (reference sequence). As DNA, the CDR3 is TGTGCCAGCAGCAACGACAGGGAGGAAAAACTGTTTTTT. Translation gives CASSNDREEKLFF.

The chain combines TRBV16 with TRBJ2-7; possible D gene TRBD2, 6 bases. Trimming left V 4 bases short and J 3 bases short, with 13 bases between. The CDR3 is made up of 14 amino acids. The germline CDR1 and CDR2 sequences are KGHSY and FQNENV. The CDR3 sequence: CASSLRDSSYEQYF. Here the CDR3 DNA reads TGTGCCAGCAGCCTGAGGGACTCAAGCTACGAGCAGTACTTC.

The rearrangement joins TRBV6-5 to TRBJ1-5, with a tentative D call TRBD1 (5 bases). With 0 bases removed from V and 5 bases from J, the gap between germline ends came to 8 bases. Germline CDR1 MNHEY, CDR2 SVGAGI. The CDR3 length is 14 residues. The chain's CDR3 is CASSYSGRDQPQHF. Here the CDR3 DNA reads TGTGCCAGCAGTTACTCAGGCAGGGATCAGCCCCAGCATTTT.

The chain combines TRBV7-9 with TRBJ2-1, with a tentative D call TRBD1 (5 bases). This CDR3 spans 12 amino acids. Trimming took 2 bases from V and 13 from J, leaving 12 bases between them. Germline CDR1 is SEHNR and CDR2 is FQNEAQ (reference sequence). CDR3 protein: CASSLHRQDQFF. The CDR3 coding sequence is TGTGCCAGCAGCTTACACAGGCAAGACCAGTTCTTC. The whole variable domain, filled in from reference TRBV7-9 and TRBJ2-1, reads DTGVSQNPRHKITKRGQNVTFRCDPISEHNRLYWYRQTLGQGPEFLTYFQNEAQLEKSRLLSDRFSAERPKGSFSTLEIQRTEQGDSAMYLCASSLHRQDQFFGPGTRLTVL.

This clone was picked up one time. The chain uses TRBV28 and TRBJ2-7; no clear D gene. The CDR3 has 14 residues. Trimming removed 2 bases from V and 6 bases from J, with 14 bases in between. The V gene's germline CDR1 is MDHEN and CDR2 SYDVKM. The CDR3 nucleotides read TGTGCCAGCAGTTTACCCGCTACTTGGTGCGAGCAGTACTTC. This translates into CASSLPATWCEQYF.

The chain combines TRBV9 with TRBJ2-3, with TRBD2 as a possible D gene (7 bases). Trimming left V 3 bases short and J 3 bases short, with 20 bases between. CDR3 length: 17 residues. Germline lookup yields CDR1 SGDLS and CDR2 YYNGEE. The CDR3 loop is CASSERGGGLRTDTQYF. The CDR3 DNA follows: TGTGCCAGCAGCGAGAGAGGGGGGGGACTCAGGACAGATACGCAGTATTTT.

For the CDR3, the DNA is TGTGCCAGCAGCAAGGGGGCGGGAGGGAGCTATGGCTACACCTTC. Protein: CASSKGAGGSYGYTF. V and J are TRBV6-5 and TRBJ1-2, with 7 bases aligning to TRBD1. Germline CDR1 MNHEY, CDR2 SVGAGI. The CDR3 runs 15 residues. V was pared by 6 bases and J by 4 bases, with 11 bases of the junction left unmatched.

This chain links TRBV7-2 with TRBJ1-2; 8 bases line up with TRBD1. Germline lookup yields CDR1 SGHTA and CDR2 FQGNSA. V gave up 2 bases and J gave up 6 bases; unmatched junction bases: 5. The length of the CDR3 is 14 residues. The CDR3 region has the DNA TGTGCCAGCAGCTTAAACAGGGGGTGGGATGGCTACACCTTC. It codes for CASSLNRGWDGYTF.

The chain carries TRBV14 and TRBJ2-1, with 7 bases aligning to TRBD2. The CDR3 is 16 residues long. Germline V lookup: CDR1 SGHDN, CDR2 FVKESK. V shed 4 bases and J 3 bases; nucleotides not matched to a gene: 9. CDR3 nucleotide sequence: TGTGCCAGCAGCCGCGTTGCTAGCGGATTCTACAATGAGCAGTTCTTC. It codes for CASSRVASGFYNEQFF.

This chain joins TRBV19 and TRBJ2-4; 9 bases align to TRBD1. The CDR3 totals 15 residues. After removal of 9 bases from V and 8 bases from J, the junction contained 14 bases not matched to a gene. Germline V lookup: CDR1 LNHDA, CDR2 SQIVND (reference sequence). The CDR3 coding sequence is TGTGCCAGCCATCCCCGGGACAGGGTTTTCCACATTCAGTACTTC. Translation gives CASHPRDRVFHIQYF.

The chain uses TRBV7-2 and TRBJ2-6, with D maybe TRBD1 (6 bases). With 1 base removed from V and 1 base from J, the gap between germline ends came to 11 bases. The length of the CDR3 is 17 residues. CDR1 SGHTA and CDR2 FQGNSA come from the germline V gene. CDR3 in DNA: TGTGCCAGCAGCTTAGTCGCAGGGGTATCTGGGGCCAACGTCCTGACTTTC. Translated, it gives CASSLVAGVSGANVLTF.

With respect to this clone: This sample includes further DNA sequences coding for the same CDR3. This chain connects TRBV5-1 to TRBJ2-5, with 8 bases aligning to TRBD2. V lost 0 bases and J lost 5; bases outside the gene matches: 3. The germline gives CDR1 SGHRS, CDR2 YFSETQ. This CDR3 is built from 14 residues. The CDR3 is CASSLATGGETQYF. CDR3 coding DNA: TGCGCCAGCAGCTTGGCCACGGGAGGGGAGACCCAGTACTTC.

A remark on this clone: The junction departs from germline at one end; a sequencing error may be responsible. V is TRBV24-1 and J is TRBJ2-7; D may be TRBD2 (5 bases). Per the germline V gene, CDR1 is KGHDR and CDR2 is SFDVKD. This CDR3 contains 11 residues. The CDR3 is CATSASGEQYF. The CDR3 DNA is TGTGCCACAAGTGCATCGGGGGAGCAGTACTTC.

CDR3 protein: CASSQGTEAFF. CDR3 DNA sequence: TGTGCCAGCAGTCAGGGCACTGAAGCTTTCTTT. The V and J genes are TRBV11-1 and TRBJ1-1; tentative D call: TRBD1 (5 bases). The CDR3 sequence is 11 residues long. The V end was cut by 6 bases, the J end by 4 bases, with 6 bases between. CDR1 SGHAT and CDR2 FQDESV come from the germline V gene (reference sequence).